This TCR beta chain was identified in a study of spatial heterogeneity in lung cancer. This clonotype was found many times. What it binds is unknown. Per the germline V gene, CDR1 is KGHSH and CDR2 is LQKENI. The trim removed 0 bases at V and 7 bases at J, leaving 3 bases unmatched. The CDR3 contains 14 residues. A distinct unique molecular identifier was carried by each TCR cDNA molecule. TCRdb passed the 5' RACE reads through MiXCR, listing each CDR3 protein once. Of 12,000 or so distinct CDR3 sequences in the sample, approximately 5.5% are singletons; the top ten hold 25%. Described time point: sample taken at primary tumor resection. A total of around 67 untreated early-stage non-small cell lung cancer patients served as donors. Unsorted tumor, nontumor lung tissue or cryopreserved PBMC supplied the whole RNA. Study-wide results and limits: Tumors with more nonsynonymous mutations had more expanded intratumoral alpha and beta TCRs. The numbers of ubiquitous and regional expanded TCRs correlated with ubiquitous and regional nonsynonymous mutations, respectively.

The receptor comes from a male donor with early-stage non-small cell lung cancer. Sequenced material: lung tumor tissue, taken at surgery. J is TRBJ2-4 and V is TRBV18, with 7 bases that match TRBD1. The DNA for the CDR3 is TGTGCCAGCTCACCACCAGGGGGCGAGAACATTCAGTACTTC. This encodes CASSPPGGENIQYF.